Listed below are T cell receptor beta chains from one sample, sequenced in a study of blood T cells in healthy people across ages. TCRdb reprocessed the 5' RACE reads with MiXCR, giving one entry per CDR3 protein. The profile shows approximately 880,000 distinct CDR3 sequences, 40% to 60% of them singletons. Sequenced material: blood. The receptors stem from a man aged 30 to 45 in good health. CDR3s include the opening cysteine and the closing phenylalanine or tryptophan. A D gene is named only where the DNA matches it firmly. A clone size is listed for some rows: how often the clone was seen (once, few, many), or a class if it is expanded.

D gene	V gene	clone size	J gene	CDR3 protein	CDR3 DNA
-	TRBV6-2/TRBV6-3	-	TRBJ2-7	CASSYSLTGSLYEQYF	TGTGCCAGCAGTTACTCGTTGACAGGTTCTCTCTACGAGCAGTACTTC
TRBD2	TRBV4-2	-	TRBJ2-3	CAGSLGTNLADTQYF	TGTGCCGGCAGCCTCGGGACTAACTTGGCAGATACGCAGTATTTT
TRBD2	TRBV7-2	-	TRBJ2-5	CASSFSGAAETQYF	TGTGCCAGCAGCTTCAGCGGGGCGGCAGAGACCCAGTACTTC
-	TRBV6-1	-	TRBJ1-2	CASSAQGFGNYGYTF	TGTGCCAGCAGTGCACAGGGCTTTGGTAACTATGGCTACACCTTC
TRBD2	TRBV24-1	few	TRBJ2-1	CATSDPNKHSGVNNEQFF	TGTGCCACCAGTGACCCTAACAAGCATAGCGGGGTAAACAATGAGCAGTTCTTC
TRBD2	TRBV11-2	-	TRBJ2-1	CASSILAGGHEQFF	TGTGCCAGCAGCATCCTAGCGGGGGGCCATGAGCAGTTCTTC
-	TRBV27	few	TRBJ1-1	CASSLTGHTEAFF	TGTGCCAGCAGTTTGACAGGTCACACTGAAGCTTTCTTT
TRBD1	TRBV30	-	TRBJ2-7	CAWSDGTGVYEQYF	TGTGCCTGGAGCGATGGGACAGGGGTCTACGAGCAGTACTTC
TRBD1	TRBV7-2	-	TRBJ1-2	CASSLGDRGNYGYTF	TGTGCCAGCAGCTTAGGAGACAGGGGAAACTATGGCTACACCTTC
TRBD2	TRBV5-1	-	TRBJ2-1	CASSLGPASGRPVDEQFF	TGCGCCAGCAGCTTGGGTCCGGCTAGCGGGAGGCCTGTAGATGAGCAGTTCTTC
-	TRBV24-1	-	TRBJ2-1	CATSGGFNNEQFF	TGTGCCACCAGTGGGGGGTTCAACAATGAGCAGTTCTTC
TRBD1	TRBV7-2	few	TRBJ2-1	CASSPDRGVQFF	TGTGCCAGCAGCCCCGACAGGGGAGTGCAGTTCTTC
TRBD1	TRBV6-5	-	TRBJ1-2	CASSYSAGTDLSNYGYTF	TGTGCCAGCAGTTACTCGGCCGGGACAGACTTATCTAACTATGGCTACACCTTC
-	TRBV6-1	few	TRBJ2-1	CASSESSEGRPPNEEQFF	TGTGCCAGCAGTGAATCTTCAGAAGGGCGGCCCCCTAATGAGGAGCAGTTCTTC
-	TRBV29-1	many	TRBJ2-7	CSVRGGLSYEQYF	TGCAGCGTGCGGGGAGGCTTATCCTACGAGCAGTACTTC
TRBD1	TRBV12-3/TRBV12-4	-	TRBJ2-6	CASRTGDRESGANVLTF	TGTGCCAGCAGAACCGGGGACAGGGAATCTGGGGCCAACGTCCTGACTTTC
TRBD2	TRBV4-2	many	TRBJ2-3	CASSQIEAGGGPDTQYF	TGTGCCAGCAGCCAGATCGAGGCGGGGGGCGGACCGGATACGCAGTATTTT
-	TRBV20-1	-	TRBJ2-5	CSARVQGIQETQYF	TGCAGTGCTAGAGTCCAGGGGATCCAAGAGACCCAGTACTTC
TRBD2	TRBV12-3/TRBV12-4	-	TRBJ2-7	CASSPGTSGYNEQYF	TGTGCCAGCAGTCCCGGGACTAGCGGCTACAATGAGCAGTACTTC
TRBD1	TRBV6-2/TRBV6-3	-	TRBJ1-2	CASSYPGQEANYGYTF	TGTGCCAGCAGTTATCCCGGACAGGAAGCTAACTATGGCTACACCTTC
TRBD1	TRBV12-3/TRBV12-4	-	TRBJ2-7	CASRSGQGFSYEQYF	TGTGCCAGCAGATCGGGACAGGGTTTCTCCTACGAGCAGTACTTC
-	TRBV7-9	few	TRBJ2-1	CASSHEAGRSRYNEQFF	TGTGCCAGCAGCCACGAGGCGGGGAGGTCCCGCTACAATGAGCAGTTCTTC
-	TRBV10-3	-	TRBJ1-2	CAISERRSRGSSGYGYTF	TGTGCCATCAGTGAGAGGCGGTCAAGGGGATCAAGTGGCTATGGCTACACCTTC
-	TRBV6-5	once	TRBJ2-5	CASSRRILETQYF	TGTGCCAGCAGCCGAAGGATCCTGGAGACCCAGTACTTC
TRBD2	TRBV10-3	-	TRBJ2-5	CAISEWREQETQYF	TGTGCCATCAGTGAGTGGCGGGAGCAGGAGACCCAGTACTTC
-	TRBV3-1	-	TRBJ2-1	CASRLGSNWYNEQFF	TGTGCCAGCAGACTAGGAAGTAACTGGTACAATGAGCAGTTCTTC
-	TRBV6-5	-	TRBJ1-5	CASSYSLQGRPQHF	TGTGCCAGCAGTTACTCATTACAGGGCCGGCCCCAGCATTTT
-	TRBV5-1	-	TRBJ2-2	CASSDQWNTGELFF	TGCGCCAGTAGCGACCAGTGGAACACCGGGGAGCTGTTTTTT
TRBD1	TRBV5-1	-	TRBJ2-3	CASSWGDRGMADTQYF	TGCGCCAGCAGCTGGGGGGACAGGGGGATGGCAGATACGCAGTATTTT
TRBD2	TRBV2	-	TRBJ2-7	CASSVRGVRDEQYF	TGTGCCAGCAGTGTCCGGGGGGTTAGGGACGAGCAGTACTTC
-	TRBV27	-	TRBJ2-1	CASSLSGRNEQFF	TGTGCCAGCAGTCTAAGTGGGAGAAATGAGCAGTTCTTC
-	TRBV4-2	-	TRBJ1-2	CASSQVGRSRDYGYTF	TGTGCCAGCAGCCAAGTCGGTCGGTCACGGGACTATGGCTACACCTTC
TRBD1	TRBV20-1	-	TRBJ1-1	CSWDSSSEAFF	TGCAGTTGGGACAGTAGCTCTGAAGCTTTCTTT
-	TRBV4-2	few	TRBJ1-4	CASSQGWELTNEKLFF	TGTGCCAGCAGCCAAGGGTGGGAACTAACTAATGAAAAACTGTTTTTT
TRBD1	TRBV6-6	-	TRBJ2-7	CASSPGDRGALYEQYF	TGTGCCAGCAGTCCGGGCGACAGGGGGGCCCTGTACGAGCAGTACTTC
-	TRBV9	-	TRBJ2-3	CASSVRPSADTQYF	TGTGCCAGCAGCGTGCGTCCTAGTGCAGATACGCAGTATTTT
-	TRBV20-1	-	TRBJ2-7	CNARDLGGYEQYF	TGCAATGCTAGAGATCTCGGAGGCTACGAGCAGTACTTC
TRBD1	TRBV29-1	few	TRBJ1-2	CSFNREGQGQFGYTF	TGCAGCTTCAACCGGGAGGGACAGGGGCAGTTCGGCTACACCTTC
-	TRBV9	few	TRBJ2-1	CASSAFPGTQNEQFF	TGTGCCAGCAGCGCTTTTCCCGGGACTCAGAATGAGCAGTTCTTC
-	TRBV5-6	few	TRBJ1-2	CASSLRAGRGGYTF	TGTGCCAGCAGCTTGCGGGCAGGGAGGGGTGGCTACACCTTC
-	TRBV27	many	TRBJ2-1	CASSYGGNNEQFF	TGTGCCAGCAGTTATGGGGGGAACAATGAGCAGTTCTTC
-	TRBV2	-	TRBJ2-6	CAKKQGTEPSGANVLTF	TGTGCTAAAAAGCAGGGTACGGAGCCCTCTGGGGCCAACGTCCTGACTTTC
-	TRBV5-6	-	TRBJ2-3	CASSTRGYLTDTQYF	TGTGCCAGCAGCACTAGGGGGTATCTTACAGATACGCAGTATTTT
TRBD1	TRBV27	-	TRBJ2-3	CASTLGTGADTQYF	TGTGCCAGCACCCTCGGAACAGGGGCAGATACGCAGTATTTT
TRBD2	TRBV7-9	few	TRBJ2-5	CASSSAGGGQETQYF	TGTGCCAGCAGCAGCGCGGGGGGCGGGCAAGAGACCCAGTACTTC